What follows is one TCR beta chain and its context. Its antigen is currently unknown. This entry is derived from a study of human T cells and chemical hapten exposure. Study-level points and caveats: A positive correlation with patch test score was shown by PT1 expanded TCR counts.

The sample's time point: pre-sensitization, week 0. This sample's treatment: therapeutic diphenylcyclopropenone sensitization with weekly scalp DPC. In TCRdb, the RACE reads were re-called with MiXCR into one record per CDR3 protein. The sample yields more than 300,000 distinct CDR3 sequences, 4.5% to 5.5% seen once. This CDR3 has 15 amino acids. V shed 3 bases and J shed 0 bases, with 11 bases lying between them. The sample was whole blood, taken in connection with sensitization to the hapten diphenylcyclopropenone (DPC). This TCR derives from a woman aged 18-35 years with alopecia areata. Some clones in this sample may be carry-over from other donors' samples. V usage is TRBV12-3 or TRBV12-4 and J usage is TRBJ2-5, with a possible D match to TRBD2 (6 bases). CDR3 in DNA: TGTGCCAGCAGTTTGGGGGGATCGTACCAAGAGACCCAGTACTTC. It specifies CASSLGGSYQETQYF.